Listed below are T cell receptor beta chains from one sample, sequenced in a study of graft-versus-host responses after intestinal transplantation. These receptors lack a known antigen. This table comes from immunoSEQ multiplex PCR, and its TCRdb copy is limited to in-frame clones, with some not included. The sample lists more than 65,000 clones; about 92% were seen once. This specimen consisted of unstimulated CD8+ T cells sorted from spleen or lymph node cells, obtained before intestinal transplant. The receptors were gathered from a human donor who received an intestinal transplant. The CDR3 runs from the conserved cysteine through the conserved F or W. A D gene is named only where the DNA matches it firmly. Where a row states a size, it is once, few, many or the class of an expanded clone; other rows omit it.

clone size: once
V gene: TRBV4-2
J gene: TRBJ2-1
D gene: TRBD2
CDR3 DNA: TGTGCCAGCAGCCGACATAGCGGGGGGGCCTACAATGAGCAGTTCTTC
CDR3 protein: CASSRHSGGAYNEQFF

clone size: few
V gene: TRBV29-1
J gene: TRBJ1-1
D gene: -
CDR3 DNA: TGCAGCGTTGATGGGGGGGGAGCTTTCTTT
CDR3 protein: CSVDGGGAFF

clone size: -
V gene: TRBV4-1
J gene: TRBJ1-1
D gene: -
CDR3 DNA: TGCGCCAGCAGCCAAGGGCCGGGGTTCGGGCCTGAAGCTTTCTTT
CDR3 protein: CASSQGPGFGPEAFF

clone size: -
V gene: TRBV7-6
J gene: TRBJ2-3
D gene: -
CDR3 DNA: TGTGCCAGCAGCTTAGTAGTTACAGATACGCAGTATTTT
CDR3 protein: CASSLVVTDTQYF

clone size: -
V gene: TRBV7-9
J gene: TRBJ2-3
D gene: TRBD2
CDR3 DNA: TGTGCCAGCAGCTTGGTTATGGGGGGGACAGATACGCAGTATTTT
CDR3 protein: CASSLVMGGTDTQYF

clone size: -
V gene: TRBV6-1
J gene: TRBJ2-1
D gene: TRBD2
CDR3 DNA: TGTGCCAGCAGACGGGGGGGGTACAATGAGCAGTTCTTC
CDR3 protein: CASRRGGYNEQFF

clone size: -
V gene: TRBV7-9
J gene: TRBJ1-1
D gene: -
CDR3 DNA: TGTGCCAGCAGCCCCCCGGAGGAGGGGCCTTTCTTT
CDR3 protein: CASSPPEEGPFF

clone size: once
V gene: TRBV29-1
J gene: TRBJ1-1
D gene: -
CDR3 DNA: TGCAGCGTCGGTGGGGGGGTGGTTCCTGAAGCTTTCTTT
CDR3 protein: CSVGGGVVPEAFF

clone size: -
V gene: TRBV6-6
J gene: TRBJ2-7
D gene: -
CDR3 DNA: TGTGCCAGCAGTTTCTCTCTAGCCTACGAGCAGTACTTC
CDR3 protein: CASSFSLAYEQYF

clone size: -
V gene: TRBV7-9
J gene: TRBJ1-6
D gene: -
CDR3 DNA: TGTGCCAGCAGCCCTGCTAATAATTCACCCCTCCACTTT
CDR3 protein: CASSPANNSPLHF

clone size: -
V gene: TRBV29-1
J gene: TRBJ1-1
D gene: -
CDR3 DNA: TGCAGCGTTGCCCAACAAGCTGACAACGCAAATGAAGCTTTCTTT
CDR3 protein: CSVAQQADNANEAFF

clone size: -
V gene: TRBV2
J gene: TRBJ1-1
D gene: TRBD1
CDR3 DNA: TGTGCCAGCAGGTCGGGACAGGGGCTCTTCACTGAAGCTTTCTTT
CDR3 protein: CASRSGQGLFTEAFF

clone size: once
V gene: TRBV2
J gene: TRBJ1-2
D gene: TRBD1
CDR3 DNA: TGTGCCAGCCAACCGGGACAGGGGGTCCCGGACTATGGCTACACCTTC
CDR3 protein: CASQPGQGVPDYGYTF

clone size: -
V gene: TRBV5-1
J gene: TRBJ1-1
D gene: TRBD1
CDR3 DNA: TGCGCCAGCAGCCCTTGGGGGGGGACAGGGGGCCTTAACACTGAAGCTTTCTTT
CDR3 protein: CASSPWGGTGGLNTEAFF

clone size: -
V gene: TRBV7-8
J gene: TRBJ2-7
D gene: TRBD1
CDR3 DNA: TGTGCCAGCAGCCCCCCCGACAGGGGCCTCTACGAGCAGTACTTC
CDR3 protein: CASSPPDRGLYEQYF

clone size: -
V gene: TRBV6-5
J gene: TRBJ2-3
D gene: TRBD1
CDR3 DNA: TGTGCCAGCAGACCCACAGGGGGCGCAGCAGATACGCAGTATTTT
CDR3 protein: CASRPTGGAADTQYF

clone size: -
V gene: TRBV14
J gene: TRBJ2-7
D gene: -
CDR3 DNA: TGTGCCAGCAGCCAAGATCAGGTCGAGCAGTACTTC
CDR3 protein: CASSQDQVEQYF

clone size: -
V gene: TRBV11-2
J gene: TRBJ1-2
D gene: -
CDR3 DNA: TGTGCCAGCAGCCCAGGGGAGGGCTACACCTTC
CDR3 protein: CASSPGEGYTF

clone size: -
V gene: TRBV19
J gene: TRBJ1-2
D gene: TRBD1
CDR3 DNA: TGTGCCAGTAGTATCCGGGACAGTGTTGTGTTTGGCTACACCTTC
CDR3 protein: CASSIRDSVVFGYTF

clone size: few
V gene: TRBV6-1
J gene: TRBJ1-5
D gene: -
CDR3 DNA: TGTGCCAGCAGTCTGAGGCCAGGGGACAATCAGCCCCAGCATTTT
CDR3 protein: CASSLRPGDNQPQHF

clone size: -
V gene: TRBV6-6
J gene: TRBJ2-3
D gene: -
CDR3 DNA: TGTGCCAGCAGTTACGGGTGGGGGGGGCCCACAGATACGCAGTATTTT
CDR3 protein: CASSYGWGGPTDTQYF

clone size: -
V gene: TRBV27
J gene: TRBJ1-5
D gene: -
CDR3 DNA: TGTGCCAGCAGTTTAGGGGGGGGAAGCAATCAGCCCCAGCATTTT
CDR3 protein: CASSLGGGSNQPQHF

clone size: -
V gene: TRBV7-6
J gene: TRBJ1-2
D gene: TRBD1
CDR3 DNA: TGTGCCAGCAGCTCCCAGGGGGCCCCCGGCTACACCTTC
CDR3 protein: CASSSQGAPGYTF

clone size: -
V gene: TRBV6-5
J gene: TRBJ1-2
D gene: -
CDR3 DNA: TGTGCCAGTATGGGGGGGGGAGGTGGCTACACCTTC
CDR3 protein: CASMGGGGGYTF

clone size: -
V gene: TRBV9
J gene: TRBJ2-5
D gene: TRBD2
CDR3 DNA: TGTGCCAGCAGCCCGCGGGGGGGCGGTCAAGAGACCCAGTACTTC
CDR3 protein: CASSPRGGGQETQYF

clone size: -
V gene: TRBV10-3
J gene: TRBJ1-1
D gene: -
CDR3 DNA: TGTGCCATCAGTAGTCTCTGGACAGAGAACACTGAAGCTTTCTTT
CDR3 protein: CAISSLWTENTEAFF

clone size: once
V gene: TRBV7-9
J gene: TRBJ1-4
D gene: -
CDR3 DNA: TGTGCCAGCAGCTTGCGGCCCCTTCGGGCAACTAATGAAAAACTGTTTTTT
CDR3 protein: CASSLRPLRATNEKLFF